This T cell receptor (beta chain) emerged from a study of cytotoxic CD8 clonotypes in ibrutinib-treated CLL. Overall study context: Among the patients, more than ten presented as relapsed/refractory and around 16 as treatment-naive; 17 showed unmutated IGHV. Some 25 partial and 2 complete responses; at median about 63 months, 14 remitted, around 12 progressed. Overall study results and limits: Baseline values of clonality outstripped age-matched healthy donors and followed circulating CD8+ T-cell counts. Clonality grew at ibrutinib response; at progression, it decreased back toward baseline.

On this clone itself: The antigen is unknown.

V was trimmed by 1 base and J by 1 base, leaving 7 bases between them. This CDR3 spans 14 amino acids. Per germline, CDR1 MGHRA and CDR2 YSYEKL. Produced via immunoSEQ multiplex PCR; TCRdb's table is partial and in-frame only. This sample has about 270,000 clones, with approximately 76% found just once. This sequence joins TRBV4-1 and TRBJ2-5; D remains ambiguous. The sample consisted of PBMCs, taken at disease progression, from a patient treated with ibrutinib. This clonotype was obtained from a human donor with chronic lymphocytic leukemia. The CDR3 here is CASSQVLPQETQYF. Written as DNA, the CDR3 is TGCGCCAGCAGCCAAGTACTACCCCAAGAGACCCAGTACTTC.